The 32 T cell receptor beta chains in this list originate from one sample, sequenced in a study of blood T cell repertoires in COVID-19. The assay was immunoSEQ multiplex PCR, and TCRdb's table has in-frame clones only and misses some. Found here are 97,000 or so clones, roughly 80% of them singletons; the top ten hold 18%. Sequencing was done on a sample of peripheral blood. These TCRs come from a man older than 75 with acute or convalescent COVID-19.

The table lists this clone with a few counts. The rearrangement links TRBV29-1 to TRBJ1-1, with 7 bases matching TRBD1. Per the germline V gene, CDR1 is SQVTM and CDR2 is ANQGSEA. The V gene end was trimmed by 7 bases and the J gene end by 4 bases; junction bases not matched to a gene: 6. This CDR3 contains 12 residues. CDR3 coding DNA: TGCAGCGGCCGACAGGGATCCACTGAAGCTTTCTTT. This encodes CSGRQGSTEAFF. Based on the CDR3 plus reference TRBV29-1 and TRBJ1-1, the full variable domain is SAVISQKPSRDICQRGTSLTIQCQVDSQVTMMFWYRQQPGQSLTLIATANQGSEATYESGFVIDKFPISRPNLTFSTLTVSNMSPEDSSIYLCSGRQGSTEAFFGQGTRLTVV.

The chain links TRBV27 to TRBJ2-7; TRBD2 is a possible D gene (5 bases). The CDR3 loop spans 12 amino acids. Looked up from germline, CDR1 is MNHEY and CDR2 is SMNVEV (reference sequence). V shed 3 bases and J shed 4 bases, with 7 bases lying between them. The DNA for the CDR3 is TGTGCCAGCAGTTTTCGCGGGTACGAGCAGTACTTC. Protein sequence: CASSFRGYEQYF.

V usage is TRBV7-2 and J usage is TRBJ2-2; D is possibly TRBD2 (6 bases). The V gene lost 6 bases and the J gene lost 5 bases, with 16 bases spanning the gap. Germline V CDR1 and CDR2: SGHTA, FQGNSA. There are 15 residues in the CDR3. CDR3: CASRLLGGGTGELFF. Here the CDR3 DNA reads TGTGCCAGCAGATTGCTCGGGGGTGGGACCGGGGAGCTGTTTTTT.

The J gene is TRBJ2-5, the V gene TRBV2; perhaps TRBD1 as D (5 bases). Germline loops: CDR1 SNHLY, CDR2 FYNNEI. This CDR3 has 12 amino acids. V lost 6 bases to trimming and J lost 5 bases, with 10 bases between them. DNA for the CDR3: TGTGCCAGCAGGAGCAGGGCGGAGACCCAGTACTTC. Amino acid sequence: CASRSRAETQYF.

The chain employs TRBV27 and TRBJ1-2; D is unresolved. CDR1 MNHEY and CDR2 SMNVEV come from the germline V gene (reference sequence). The V and J ends lost 4 bases and 4 bases respectively, with 16 bases between them. This CDR3 spans 15 amino acids. CDR3 sequence reads: CASSSILGSLYGYTF. The CDR3 nucleotides are TGTGCCAGCAGTTCTATTTTGGGCAGCCTCTATGGCTACACCTTC.

The chain is built from TRBV5-1 and TRBJ1-1; TRBD1 matches 8 bases. Germline CDR1 SGHRS, CDR2 YFSETQ. The trim removed 4 bases at V and 4 bases at J, leaving 6 bases unmatched. This CDR3 spans 14 amino acids. The CDR3 sequence: CASSAQTGVTEAFF. The DNA of the CDR3 is TGCGCCAGCAGCGCCCAGACAGGGGTCACTGAAGCTTTCTTT. Looking up the rest from reference TRBV5-1 and TRBJ1-1 gives the full variable domain: KAGVTQTPRYLIKTRGQQVTLSCSPISGHRSVSWYQQTPGQGLQFLFEYFSETQRNKGNFPGRFSGRQFSNSRSEMNVSTLELGDSALYLCASSAQTGVTEAFFGQGTRLTVV.

CDR3 coding DNA: TGTGCCACCAGGGGGCTGTGGAACACTAATGAAAAACTGTTTTTT. This translates into CATRGLWNTNEKLFF. The gene calls are TRBV19 and TRBJ1-4; 8 nucleotides line up with TRBD1. Trimming removed 10 bases from V and 2 bases from J; junction bases left unmatched: 9. The germline V gene has CDR1 LNHDA and CDR2 SQIVND (reference sequence). The CDR3 has 15 amino acids.

This clone was found once. The J gene is TRBJ2-1, the V gene TRBV27; 10 bases fit TRBD2. Germline V gives CDR1 MNHEY, CDR2 SMNVEV (reference sequence). With 5 bases clipped from V and 15 bases from J, the junction kept 10 bases outside the gene matches. The CDR3 length is 13 residues. The CDR3 is CASSKGSGRSGFF. In nucleotides, the CDR3 is TGTGCCAGCAGTAAAGGTAGCGGGAGGAGTGGGTTCTTC.

J is TRBJ1-5 and V is TRBV7-6; D gene uncertain. The germline gives CDR1 SGHVS, CDR2 FNYEAQ. The CDR3 loop spans 15 amino acids. Trimming shortened V by 1 base and J by 4 bases, and 11 bases separated the two germline ends. The CDR3 nucleotides are TGTGCCAGCAGCTTAGGGGCCGCGGGGAATCAGCCCCAGCATTTT. Protein: CASSLGAAGNQPQHF.

Remarks on this clone: At the DNA level, this CDR3 is encoded by other sequences in the same sample as well. V is TRBV24-1 and J is TRBJ2-3; 7 nucleotides align to TRBD2. The V gene end was trimmed by 4 bases and the J gene end by 3 bases; junction bases not matched to a gene: 3. Germline CDR1 is KGHDR and CDR2 is SFDVKD. The CDR3 is made up of 14 amino acids. This chain's CDR3 is CATSDTGGTDTQYF. The CDR3 nucleotides are TGTGCCACCAGTGACACCGGGGGGACAGATACGCAGTATTTT.

The rearrangement joins TRBV6-5 to TRBJ2-5; the match to TRBD2 covers 8 bases. The V gene's germline CDR1 is MNHEY and CDR2 SVGAGI. The CDR3 contains 15 residues. J lost 5 bases, V lost 0 bases, and 5 bases had no gene match. The CDR3 reads CASSYSSSGTETQYF. The CDR3 DNA reads TGTGCCAGCAGTTACTCAAGTAGCGGGACCGAGACCCAGTACTTC.

The chain carries TRBV11-2 and TRBJ1-1, with a tentative D call TRBD1 (5 bases). CDR3 size: 15 residues. Trimming left V 5 bases short and J 8 bases short, with 21 bases between. Germline CDR1 SGHAT, CDR2 FQNNGV. CDR3 in amino acids: CASSPSPAAGPEAFF. For the CDR3, the DNA is TGTGCCAGCAGCCCCTCGCCCGCCGCAGGGCCAGAAGCTTTCTTT.

This chain uses TRBV5-1 with TRBJ1-1; D is uncertain. Per the germline V gene, CDR1 is SGHRS and CDR2 is YFSETQ. V lost 0 bases and J 7 bases, leaving 13 bases between the germline ends. The CDR3 runs 14 residues. The DNA for the CDR3 is TGCGCCAGCAGCTTGGAGGCGGGAAAACTTGAAGCTTTCTTT. It translates to CASSLEAGKLEAFF.

This CDR3 is CASSLRDTYNYGYTF. DNA for the CDR3: TGTGCCAGTAGTCTCCGGGACACATATAACTATGGCTACACCTTC. The chain is built from TRBV19 and TRBJ1-2; perhaps TRBD1 as D (6 bases). This CDR3 is built from 15 residues. Germline values: CDR1 LNHDA, CDR2 SQIVND (reference sequence). Trimming removed 5 bases from V and 1 base from J, with 14 bases in between.

This chain links TRBV10-2 with TRBJ2-5; no firm D call. Looked up from germline, CDR1 is WSHSY and CDR2 is SAAADI. The CDR3 is 11 residues long. V was clipped by 4 bases and J by 4 bases, with 4 bases between them. The CDR3 sequence: CASSGGETQYF. The DNA for the CDR3 is TGCGCCAGCAGTGGAGGAGAGACCCAGTACTTC.

This rearrangement joins TRBV19 to TRBJ1-5; 7 positions match TRBD1. CDR1 is LNHDA, CDR2 SQIVND, per germline (reference sequence). V shed 6 bases, J shed 0 bases, and the junction held 8 bases outside the gene matches. CDR3 length: 16 residues. The CDR3 is CASSLQGTFSNQPQHF. The CDR3 DNA reads as TGTGCCAGTAGCTTACAGGGGACGTTTAGCAATCAGCCCCAGCATTTT.

This chain connects TRBV4-3 to TRBJ1-5; D call uncertain. The germline gives CDR1 LGHNA, CDR2 YSLEER. The germline V and J ends were trimmed by 4 bases and 11 bases, with 24 bases remaining between them. The CDR3 sequence is 16 residues long. CDR3 sequence (DNA): TGCGCCAGCAGCCCCTCCCCCATAGTGGGAGGGATGGCCCAGCATTTT. As protein: CASSPSPIVGGMAQHF.

This clone is medium-sized within its sample. The chain combines TRBV29-1 with TRBJ1-2, with 10 bases identical to TRBD1. V was clipped by 5 bases and J by 8 bases; unmatched bases: 8. Germline CDR1 SQVTM, CDR2 ANQGSEA. This CDR3 spans 13 amino acids. The CDR3 DNA sequence: TGCAGCGTTACGACAGGGGGCGCGGAAGGCTACACCTTC. Translation: CSVTTGGAEGYTF.

This rearrangement joins TRBV7-9 to TRBJ2-7, with 9 nucleotides matching TRBD2. The V gene end was trimmed by 5 bases and the J gene end by 7 bases; junction bases not matched to a gene: 9. The CDR3 covers 14 residues. Germline CDR1 and CDR2: SEHNR and FQNEAQ (reference sequence). The CDR3 loop is CASSPAGGPGEQYF. In DNA, the CDR3 is TGTGCCAGCAGCCCGGCGGGGGGGCCTGGAGAGCAGTACTTC. The entire variable domain, with the rest obtained from reference TRBV7-9 and TRBJ2-7, is as follows: DTGVSQNPRHKITKRGQNVTFRCDPISEHNRLYWYRQTLGQGPEFLTYFQNEAQLEKSRLLSDRFSAERPKGSFSTLEIQRTEQGDSAMYLCASSPAGGPGEQYFGPGTRLTVT.

The chain joins TRBV28 to TRBJ1-1; D possibly corresponds to TRBD1 (6 bases). The CDR3 is made up of 14 amino acids. Trimming left V 7 bases short and J 4 bases short, with 16 bases between. Germline values: CDR1 MDHEN, CDR2 SYDVKM. The DNA of the CDR3 is TGTGCCAGCACTCTCGGGGGGCGGGTCACTGAAGCTTTCTTT. Amino acid sequence: CASTLGGRVTEAFF.

The V gene is TRBV27, the J gene TRBJ2-7; TRBD2 might be the D (6 bases). The CDR3 runs to 15 residues. Trimming pared 5 bases from V and 6 bases from J, leaving 20 bases between. Germline values: CDR1 MNHEY, CDR2 SMNVEV (reference sequence). In nucleotides, the CDR3 is TGTGCCAGCAGTCGCGGGGCAGCCTCACCCACCGAGCAGTACTTC. This gives the protein CASSRGAASPTEQYF.

J is TRBJ2-2 and V is TRBV24-1; the D gene is possibly TRBD2 (6 bases). The CDR3 totals 15 residues. CDR1 KGHDR and CDR2 SFDVKD come from the germline V gene. Trimming cost V 4 bases and J 2 bases, with 10 bases left between them. In DNA, the CDR3 is TGTGCCACCAGTGACCCGGGACTTAACACCGGGGAGCTGTTTTTT. Its protein product is CATSDPGLNTGELFF.

This clone has just a few counts. The chain couples TRBV9 to TRBJ2-1; D unclear. With 0 bases removed from V and 7 bases from J, the gap between germline ends came to 14 bases. The CDR3 totals 15 residues. Germline V gene lookup returns CDR1 SGDLS and CDR2 YYNGEE. CDR3 protein: CASSVDLLALNEQFF. CDR3 in DNA: TGTGCCAGCAGCGTAGATTTATTAGCCCTGAATGAGCAGTTCTTC.

To note about this clone: The same CDR3 is also encoded by other DNA sequences in this sample. This rearrangement joins TRBV7-2 to TRBJ2-5, with D tentatively TRBD2 (5 bases). The length of the CDR3 is 13 residues. Trimming shortened V by 1 base and J by 5 bases, and 8 bases separated the two germline ends. The germline V gene has CDR1 SGHTA and CDR2 FQGNSA. This CDR3 reads CASSLGRGETQYF. The DNA of the CDR3 is TGTGCCAGCAGCTTAGGCCGGGGTGAGACCCAGTACTTC. The whole variable domain, filled in from reference TRBV7-2 and TRBJ2-5, reads GAGVSQSPSNKVTEKGKDVELRCDPISGHTALYWYRQSLGQGLEFLIYFQGNSAPDKSGLPSDRFSAERTGGSVSTLTIQRTQQEDSAVYLCASSLGRGETQYFGPGTRLLVL.

The rearrangement uses TRBV10-2 and TRBJ1-1, with TRBD1 matching 8 bases. CDR3 size: 13 residues. Per germline, CDR1 WSHSY and CDR2 SAAADI. V shed 6 bases and J 3 bases; nucleotides not matched to a gene: 3. CDR3: CASRLTGDTEAFF. The CDR3 DNA reads as TGCGCCAGCAGACTGACAGGGGACACTGAAGCTTTCTTT.

This clone was observed a few times. The rearrangement links TRBV5-6 to TRBJ1-1, with TRBD1 as a possible D gene (5 bases). This CDR3 region has 14 residues. Germline CDR1 is SGHDT and CDR2 is YYEEEE. Between the trimmed V and J ends, which lost 4 bases and 2 bases, there was a span of 12 bases. The CDR3 sequence is CASSRLTANTEAFF. CDR3 sequence (DNA): TGTGCCAGCAGCCGGTTGACAGCTAACACTGAAGCTTTCTTT. The whole variable domain, remainder taken from reference TRBV5-6 and TRBJ1-1, is DAGVTQSPTHLIKTRGQQVTLRCSPKSGHDTVSWYQQALGQGPQFIFQYYEEEERQRGNFPDRFSGHQFPNYSSELNVNALLLGDSALYLCASSRLTANTEAFFGQGTRLTVV.

This chain links TRBV18 with TRBJ2-1; D is perhaps TRBD2 (5 bases). Germline V lookup: CDR1 KGHSH, CDR2 LQKENI. The CDR3 has 13 amino acids. V lost 1 base and J 9 bases, leaving 10 bases between the germline ends. The CDR3 DNA reads as TGTGCCAGCTCACCACTCACTAGAACTGAGCAGTTCTTC. Translated, it gives CASSPLTRTEQFF. Looking up the rest from reference TRBV18 and TRBJ2-1 gives the full variable domain: NAGVMQNPRHLVRRRGQEARLRCSPMKGHSHVYWYRQLPEEGLKFMVYLQKENIIDESGMPKERFSAEFPKEGPSILRIQQVVRGDSAAYFCASSPLTRTEQFFGPGTRLTVL.

This sequence joins TRBV6-5 and TRBJ2-1; 8 bases map to TRBD1. Germline-derived CDR1 and CDR2 are MNHEY and SVGAGI. After removal of 8 bases from V and 4 bases from J, the junction contained 7 bases not matched to a gene. The CDR3 is 14 residues long. The CDR3 nucleotides read TGTGCCAGCTTAGGCAGGGGGCTGTACAATGAGCAGTTCTTC. The encoded protein is CASLGRGLYNEQFF.

The genes are TRBV7-6 and TRBJ1-1, with a tentative D call TRBD1 (6 bases). Germline CDR1 SGHVS, CDR2 FNYEAQ. V lost 4 bases and J 4 bases, leaving 13 bases between the germline ends. This CDR3 has 14 residues. The CDR3 loop reads CASSSGDLFTEAFF. The CDR3 bases are TGTGCCAGCAGCTCAGGGGATTTGTTCACTGAAGCTTTCTTT.

The chain carries TRBV30 and TRBJ1-5, with 7 bases lining up with TRBD1. CDR3 length: 15 amino acids. With V trimmed by 2 bases and J by 6 bases, 10 bases remained unmatched. Germline V gene sequence: CDR1 GTSNPN, CDR2 SVGIG (reference sequence). The CDR3: CAWSPNDRAAQPQHF. The DNA for the CDR3 is TGTGCCTGGAGTCCTAACGACAGGGCCGCTCAGCCCCAGCATTTT.

This chain links TRBV5-1 with TRBJ2-5; 9 bases are a match to TRBD1. Trimming removed 0 bases from V and 0 bases from J; junction bases left unmatched: 6. Germline values: CDR1 SGHRS, CDR2 YFSETQ. CDR3 length equals 17 residues. The CDR3 DNA is TGCGCCAGCAGCTTGGTCCCGGGACAGGGATACCAAGAGACCCAGTACTTC. It is translated as CASSLVPGQGYQETQYF.

This clone turned up a few times. The V call is TRBV6-5, the J call TRBJ1-1; D gene ambiguous. The germline V and J ends were trimmed by 5 bases and 1 base, with 14 bases remaining between them. This CDR3 spans 15 amino acids. Germline V CDR1 and CDR2: MNHEY, SVGAGI. The CDR3 DNA sequence: TGTGCCAGCAGTCCCCGACATTCCACGAACACTGAAGCTTTCTTT. It specifies CASSPRHSTNTEAFF.